This T cell receptor beta chain came from a study of cytomegalovirus exposure and HLA in healthy donors. Study-level background: Of the donors genotyped, 398 in all, 80% to 85% fell in the Caucasian-associated ancestry cluster.

The PCR ran on 60 Vbeta and 13 Jbeta primers. Sequencing was performed with immunoSEQ multiplex PCR; in TCRdb, only in-frame clones are kept and a portion is missing. The data contain about 120,000 clones, around two thirds of them singletons. The TCR comes from a woman in her thirties or forties in good health and CMV-seropositive. The sequenced material came from PBMCs.

The CDR3 sequence: CASSVSPLLEQYF. The DNA for the CDR3 is TGTGCCAGCAGCGTCTCCCCCCTCCTAGAGCAGTACTTC. V gene TRBV9 combines with J gene TRBJ2-7; D ambiguous. Germline V gene lookup returns CDR1 SGDLS and CDR2 YYNGEE. This CDR3 has 13 residues. The V gene lost 2 bases and the J gene lost 7 bases, with 13 bases spanning the gap.